The entry below gives a single T cell receptor beta chain sequence along with its context. Antigen unknown. The data are from a study of response to subunit inactivated influenza vaccine. Each CDR3 protein is one row after TCRdb ran MiXCR on the RT-PCR reads. The sample has about 540,000 distinct CDR3 sequences; around 21% are singletons. General study points: Few additional T cells are recruited per seasonal influenza vaccination, authors suggested.

The same data also went into a second study, on T cells expressing NK-cell markers. This second study says: Generation of TCR beta cDNA was performed by 5'RACE template switching incorporating UMIs. Among a few donors, these clonotypes also ranked first in the CD3+CD56-NKG2C+ fraction. The study left the HCMV specificity of expanded NKG2C+ T cell clones unresolved.

The clonotype originates from a man over 45 who received an inactivated influenza vaccine. This material consisted of CD4+ T cells sorted from PBMCs, taken 12 days after vaccination.

The CDR3: CASSEGDASPLHF. The CDR3 nucleotides are TGTGCCAGCAGTGAGGGGGATGCTTCACCCCTCCACTTT. V usage is TRBV25-1 and J usage is TRBJ1-6, with D perhaps TRBD1 (5 bases). Trimming took off 3 bases at V and 9 bases at J, with 9 bases between the two ends. Germline V CDR1 and CDR2: MGHDK, SYGVNS. CDR3 size: 13 residues.